These 2 T cell receptor beta chains originate from one sample sequenced in a study of blood T cell repertoires in COVID-19. Sequenced by immunoSEQ multiplex PCR; TCRdb stores in-frame clones only, minus some. This table holds 150,000 to 200,000 clones, about 80% found once. The source material was peripheral blood. Source of these receptors: a man aged 60 to 69 with acute or convalescent COVID-19.

There are a few counts of this clone. This chain links TRBV4-1 with TRBJ1-5; a weak D match, TRBD1 (6 bases). CDR1 MGHRA and CDR2 YSYEKL come from the germline V gene. Trimming took off 4 bases at V and 1 base at J, with 11 bases between the two ends. The CDR3 covers 15 residues. CDR3: CASSLIQGSNQPQHF. In DNA form, the CDR3 reads TGCGCCAGCAGCCTGATTCAGGGGAGCAATCAGCCCCAGCATTTT.

V usage is TRBV12-5 and J usage is TRBJ2-1, with TRBD2 matching 10 bases. V shed 1 base, J shed 1 base, and the junction held 7 bases outside the gene matches. The germline CDR1 and CDR2 sequences are LGHNT and FRNRAP. This CDR3 comprises 18 residues. CDR3 sequence reads: CASGLALLAGDSYNEQFF. The CDR3 DNA reads TGTGCTAGTGGTTTGGCACTCCTAGCGGGGGATTCCTACAATGAGCAGTTCTTC.